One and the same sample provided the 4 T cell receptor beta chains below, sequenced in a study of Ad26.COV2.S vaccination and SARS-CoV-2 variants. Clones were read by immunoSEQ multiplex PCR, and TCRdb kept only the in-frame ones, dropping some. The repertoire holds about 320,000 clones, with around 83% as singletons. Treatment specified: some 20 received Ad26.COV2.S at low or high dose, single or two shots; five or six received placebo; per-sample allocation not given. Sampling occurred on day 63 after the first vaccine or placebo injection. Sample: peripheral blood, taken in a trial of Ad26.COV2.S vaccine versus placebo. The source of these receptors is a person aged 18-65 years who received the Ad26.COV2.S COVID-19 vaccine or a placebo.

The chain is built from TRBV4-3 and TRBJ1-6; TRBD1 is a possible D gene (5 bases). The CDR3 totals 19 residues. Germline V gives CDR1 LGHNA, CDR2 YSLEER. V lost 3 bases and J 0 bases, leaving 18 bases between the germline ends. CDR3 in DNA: TGCGCCAGCAGCCAGGGCAGGGCCTCCCCGAGCTCCTATAATTCACCCCTCCACTTT. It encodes CASSQGRASPSSYNSPLHF.

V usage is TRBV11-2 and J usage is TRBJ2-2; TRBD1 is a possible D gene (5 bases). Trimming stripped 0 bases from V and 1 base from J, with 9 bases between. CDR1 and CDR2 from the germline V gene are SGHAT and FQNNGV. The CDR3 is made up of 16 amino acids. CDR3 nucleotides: TGTGCCAGCAGCTTAGATGGGGCAGTGAACACCGGGGAGCTGTTTTTT. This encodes CASSLDGAVNTGELFF.

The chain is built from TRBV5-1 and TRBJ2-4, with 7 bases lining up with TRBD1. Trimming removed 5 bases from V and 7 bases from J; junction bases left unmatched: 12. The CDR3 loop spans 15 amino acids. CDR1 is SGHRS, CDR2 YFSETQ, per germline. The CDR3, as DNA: TGCGCCAGCAGTCGCGGACAGGACGCGGCGAACATTCAGTACTTC. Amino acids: CASSRGQDAANIQYF.

CDR3 coding DNA: TGTGCCAGCAGCTCCTATAGGGAGTCAGGGAGAAACTATGGCTACACCTTC. Its protein is CASSSYRESGRNYGYTF. The J gene is TRBJ1-2, the V gene TRBV7-9, with a tentative D call TRBD1 (5 bases). This CDR3 is 17 amino acids long. Per the germline V gene, CDR1 is SEHNR and CDR2 is FQNEAQ (reference sequence). The V gene lost 4 bases and the J gene lost 2 bases, with 20 bases spanning the gap.